This T cell receptor beta chain is drawn from a study of technical replicates of blood from several donors. Germline values: CDR1 SQVTM, CDR2 ANQGSEA. The CDR3 contains 10 residues. Trimming took 5 bases from V and 8 from J, leaving 9 bases between them. The assay was immunoSEQ multiplex PCR, and TCRdb's table has in-frame clones only and misses some. The repertoire holds about 83,000 clones, around 90% seen once, with about 0.27% in the top ten. The TCR was taken from a human donor in good health. Sequencing input: T cells isolated from PBMCs. The chain is built from TRBV29-1 and TRBJ1-1; D remains ambiguous. The CDR3 sequence is CSVLEPEAFF. In nucleotides, the CDR3 is TGCAGCGTTCTAGAGCCGGAAGCTTTCTTT. The whole variable domain, filled in from reference TRBV29-1 and TRBJ1-1, reads SAVISQKPSRDICQRGTSLTIQCQVDSQVTMMFWYRQQPGQSLTLIATANQGSEATYESGFVIDKFPISRPNLTFSTLTVSNMSPEDSSIYLCSVLEPEAFFGQGTRLTVV.